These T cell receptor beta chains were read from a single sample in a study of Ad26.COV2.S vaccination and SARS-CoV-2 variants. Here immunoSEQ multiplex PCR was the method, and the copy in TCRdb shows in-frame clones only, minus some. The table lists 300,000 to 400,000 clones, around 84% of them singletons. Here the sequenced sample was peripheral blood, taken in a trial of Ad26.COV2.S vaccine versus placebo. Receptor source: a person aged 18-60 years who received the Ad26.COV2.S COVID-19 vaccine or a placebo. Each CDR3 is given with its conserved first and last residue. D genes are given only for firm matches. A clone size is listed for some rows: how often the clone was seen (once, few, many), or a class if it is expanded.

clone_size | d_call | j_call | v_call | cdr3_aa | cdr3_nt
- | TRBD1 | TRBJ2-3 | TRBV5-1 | CASRTGGVSSTDTQYF | TGCGCCAGCAGGACAGGGGGCGTATCAAGCACAGATACGCAGTATTTT
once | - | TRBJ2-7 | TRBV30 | CAWRTRGTHEQYF | TGTGCCTGGAGGACGAGGGGTACCCACGAGCAGTACTTC
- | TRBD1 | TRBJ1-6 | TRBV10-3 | CAISEDQGQGPPLHF | TGTGCCATCAGTGAGGACCAGGGACAGGGACCACCCCTCCACTTT
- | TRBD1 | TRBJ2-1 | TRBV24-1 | CATSTTGTGGGNEQFF | TGTGCCACCAGTACGACCGGGACAGGGGGAGGCAATGAGCAGTTCTTC
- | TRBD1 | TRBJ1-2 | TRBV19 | CASSMPGQANYGYTF | TGTGCCAGTAGTATGCCTGGACAGGCAAACTATGGCTACACCTTC
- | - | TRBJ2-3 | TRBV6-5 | CASSSGVVGTDTQYF | TGTGCCAGCAGTTCCGGGGTGGTGGGCACAGATACGCAGTATTTT
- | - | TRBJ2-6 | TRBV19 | CASSIRGAVGANVLTF | TGTGCCAGTAGTATACGAGGGGCTGTTGGGGCCAACGTCCTGACTTTC
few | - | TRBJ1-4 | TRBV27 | CASSLSPPGPINEKLFF | TGTGCCAGCAGTTTATCCCCCCCCGGACCCATTAATGAAAAACTGTTTTTT
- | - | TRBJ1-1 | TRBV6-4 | CASSLQRGTEAFF | TGTGCCAGCAGTCTTCAAAGGGGGACTGAAGCTTTCTTT
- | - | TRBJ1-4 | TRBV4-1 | CASSQLRSEKLFF | TGCGCCAGCAGCCAATTAAGATCTGAAAAACTGTTTTTT
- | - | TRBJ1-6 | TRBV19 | CASSIDQTGTLHF | TGTGCCAGTAGTATAGACCAAACGGGGACCCTCCACTTT
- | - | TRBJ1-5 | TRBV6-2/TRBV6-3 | CASSYKGYSNQPQHF | TGTGCCAGCAGTTACAAGGGTTATAGCAATCAGCCCCAGCATTTT
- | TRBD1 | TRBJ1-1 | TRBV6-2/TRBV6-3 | CASSYSRGGNTEAFF | TGTGCCAGCAGTTACTCCAGGGGGGGGAACACTGAAGCTTTCTTT
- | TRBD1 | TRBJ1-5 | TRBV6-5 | CASRGQSGNQPQHF | TGTGCCAGCAGGGGACAGTCGGGCAATCAGCCCCAGCATTTT
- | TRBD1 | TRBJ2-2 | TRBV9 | CASSPTGKGELFF | TGTGCCAGCAGCCCGACAGGGAAAGGGGAGCTGTTTTTT
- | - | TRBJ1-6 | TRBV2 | CASRERTVNNSPLHF | TGTGCCAGCAGGGAGAGGACAGTTAATAATTCACCCCTCCACTTT
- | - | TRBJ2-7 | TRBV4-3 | CASSQETGYYEQYF | TGCGCCAGCAGCCAAGAAACAGGGTACTACGAGCAGTACTTC
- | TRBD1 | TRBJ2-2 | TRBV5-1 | CASSSRPPGQGPGELFF | TGCGCCAGCAGCAGCCGCCCCCCGGGACAGGGGCCCGGGGAGCTGTTTTTT
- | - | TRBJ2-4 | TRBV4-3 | CASSQGRDDIQYF | TGCGCCAGCAGCCAGGGAAGGGATGACATTCAGTACTTC
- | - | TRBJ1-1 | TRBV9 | CASSPTTVLNTEAFF | TGTGCCAGCAGCCCAACGACAGTCCTGAACACTGAAGCTTTCTTT